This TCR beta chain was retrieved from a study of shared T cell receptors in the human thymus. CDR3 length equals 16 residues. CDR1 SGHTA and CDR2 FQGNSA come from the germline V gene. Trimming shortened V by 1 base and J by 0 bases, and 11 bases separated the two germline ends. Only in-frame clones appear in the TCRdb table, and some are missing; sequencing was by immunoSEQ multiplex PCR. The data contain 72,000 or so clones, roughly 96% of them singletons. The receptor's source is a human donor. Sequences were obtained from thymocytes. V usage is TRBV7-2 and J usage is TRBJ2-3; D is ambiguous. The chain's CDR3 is CASSLERSASTDTQYF. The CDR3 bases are TGTGCCAGCAGCTTAGAAAGGAGCGCTAGCACAGATACGCAGTATTTT.